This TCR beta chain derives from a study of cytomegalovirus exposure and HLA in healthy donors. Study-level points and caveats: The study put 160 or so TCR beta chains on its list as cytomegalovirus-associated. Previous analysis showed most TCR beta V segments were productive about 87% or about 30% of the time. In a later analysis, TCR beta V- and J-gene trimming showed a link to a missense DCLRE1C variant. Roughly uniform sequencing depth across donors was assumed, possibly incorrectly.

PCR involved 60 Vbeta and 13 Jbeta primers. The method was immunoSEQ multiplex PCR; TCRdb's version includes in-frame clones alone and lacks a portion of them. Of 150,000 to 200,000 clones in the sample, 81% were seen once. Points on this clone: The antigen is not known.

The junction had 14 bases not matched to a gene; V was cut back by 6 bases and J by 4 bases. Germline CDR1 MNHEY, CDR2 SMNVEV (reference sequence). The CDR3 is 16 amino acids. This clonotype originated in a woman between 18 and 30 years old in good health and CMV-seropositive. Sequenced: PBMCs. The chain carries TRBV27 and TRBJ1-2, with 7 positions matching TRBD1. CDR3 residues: CASRPEGAGGFYGYTF. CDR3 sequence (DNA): TGTGCCAGCAGGCCAGAGGGGGCAGGGGGGTTCTATGGCTACACCTTC.